The TCR beta chain under discussion was sequenced for a study of PD-L1 blockade in urothelial cancer. Across the study: Patients, treated from about 2014 onward, received atezolizumab 1,200 mg intravenously every 3 weeks. Blood was subjected to analysis at 3 weeks (second dose) and 6 weeks following treatment start.

The ends were cut back, 5 bases at V and 0 bases at J, with 10 bases in the middle. The length of the CDR3 is 14 residues. Germline CDR1 and CDR2: SEHNR and FQNEAQ (reference sequence). Sample time point: peripheral blood 6 weeks after treatment start. Data came from immunoSEQ multiplex PCR; TCRdb stores just in-frame clones and leaves some out. The data show roughly 120,000 clones, with roughly 90% seen just once and around 3.7% held by the top ten. The chain joins TRBV7-9 to TRBJ1-1; possibly TRBD1 for D (5 bases). The origin of this receptor is a man between 60 and 70 years old with urothelial cancer. The sequencing here drew on PBMCs, taken around atezolizumab (anti-PD-L1) treatment. The CDR3 DNA reads TGTGCCAGCAGCGTCGACAGCATGAACACTGAAGCTTTCTTT. Its translation is CASSVDSMNTEAFF.